Listed here is a single T cell receptor beta chain. Its specificity is not known. CD8 cells regarded as naive lacked CD45RO, were positively chosen for CCR7, and omitted terminally differentiated effector memory CD45RA+ cells. The repertoire was sequenced with immunoSEQ multiplex PCR; TCRdb's copy has only in-frame clones and lacks some. The top ten hold approximately 1.2% of the sample, which has just over 2,000,000 clones, approximately 95% seen once. The sample comes from a study of shared clonotypes between healthy human individuals. Findings of the study overall: Sharing across four donors was highest in naive CD4 (around 5%) and lowest in memory CD8 (0.4%). Researchers sampled only blood; tissue repertoires likely differ. Read depth was anticipated to influence clonotype sharing among donors. Compared with memory subsets, naive subsets generally had larger estimated richness.

The CDR3 extends over 14 amino acids. Per germline, CDR1 MNHEY and CDR2 SMNVEV (reference sequence). Trimming took 7 bases from V and 6 from J, leaving 18 bases between them. The V and J genes are TRBV27 and TRBJ1-2, with D maybe TRBD1 (6 bases). What was sequenced was naive CD8+ T cells sorted from blood. This TCR was sampled from a man aged 18 to 29 in good health. The CDR3 DNA sequence: TGTGCCAGCACCAGACTCGGGACAATTGATGGCTACACCTTC. Translation: CASTRLGTIDGYTF.